Listed below are T cell receptor beta chains from one sample, sequenced in a study of PD-1 blockade in classical Hodgkin lymphoma. Libraries were prepared by immunoSEQ multiplex PCR; TCRdb keeps only in-frame clonotypes and omits some of them. This table holds about 58,000 clones, more than 85% found once. The specimen comprised peripheral blood mononuclear cells (PBMCs), sampled before the second cycle of nivolumab. All receptors derive from a human donor with classical Hodgkin lymphoma. Each CDR3 is given with its conserved first and last residue. A D gene is named only where the DNA matches it firmly. The size entry is marked missing in some rows and otherwise reads once, few, many or a size class.

d_call: NA; j_call: TRBJ2-2; v_call: TRBV5-1; clone_size: once; cdr3_aa: CASSLGGDGELFF; cdr3_nt: TGCGCCAGCAGCTTGGGCGGGGACGGGGAGCTGTTTTTT
d_call: NA; j_call: TRBJ1-6; v_call: TRBV30; clone_size: NA; cdr3_aa: CAWEGITNSPLHF; cdr3_nt: TGTGCCTGGGAAGGGATTACTAATTCACCCCTCCACTTT
d_call: TRBD1; j_call: TRBJ2-7; v_call: TRBV13; clone_size: NA; cdr3_aa: CASAGTGNRGRSYEQYF; cdr3_nt: TGTGCCAGCGCCGGGACGGGGAACAGGGGACGGTCCTACGAGCAGTACTTC
d_call: NA; j_call: TRBJ2-5; v_call: TRBV28; clone_size: NA; cdr3_aa: CASSPSGKQETQYF; cdr3_nt: TGTGCCAGCAGCCCTTCGGGGAAACAAGAGACCCAGTACTTC
d_call: NA; j_call: TRBJ1-1; v_call: TRBV6-6; clone_size: once; cdr3_aa: CASSYRTANPEAFF; cdr3_nt: TGTGCCAGCAGTTACCGGACAGCAAACCCTGAAGCTTTCTTT
d_call: NA; j_call: TRBJ1-1; v_call: TRBV27; clone_size: once; cdr3_aa: CASSLLGTNTEAFF; cdr3_nt: TGTGCCAGCAGCCTCCTTGGGACGAACACTGAAGCTTTCTTT
d_call: NA; j_call: TRBJ2-7; v_call: TRBV6-5; clone_size: NA; cdr3_aa: CASSYGAGDQYF; cdr3_nt: TGTGCCAGCAGTTACGGGGCAGGGGATCAGTACTTC
d_call: TRBD1; j_call: TRBJ2-7; v_call: TRBV6-1; clone_size: NA; cdr3_aa: CASSERSDRGYEQYF; cdr3_nt: TGTGCCAGCAGTGAAAGATCGGACAGGGGCTACGAGCAGTACTTC
d_call: NA; j_call: TRBJ1-4; v_call: TRBV9; clone_size: NA; cdr3_aa: CASSVEATNEKLFF; cdr3_nt: TGCGCCAGCAGCGTAGAAGCAACTAATGAAAAACTGTTTTTT
d_call: NA; j_call: TRBJ2-7; v_call: TRBV7-2; clone_size: NA; cdr3_aa: CASSFSGPYEQYF; cdr3_nt: TGTGCCAGCAGCTTTAGCGGCCCCTACGAGCAGTACTTC
d_call: TRBD1; j_call: TRBJ2-5; v_call: TRBV7-3; clone_size: NA; cdr3_aa: CASSTRQGRQETQYF; cdr3_nt: TGTGCCAGCAGCACCCGACAGGGCAGACAAGAGACCCAGTACTTC
d_call: NA; j_call: TRBJ1-1; v_call: TRBV7-9; clone_size: NA; cdr3_aa: CASSLVGSPEAFF; cdr3_nt: TGTGCCAGCAGCTTAGTAGGGTCCCCTGAAGCTTTCTTT
d_call: NA; j_call: TRBJ2-5; v_call: TRBV5-1; clone_size: NA; cdr3_aa: CASSATGNLQETQYF; cdr3_nt: TGCGCCAGCAGTGCAACCGGGAACCTCCAAGAGACCCAGTACTTC
d_call: NA; j_call: TRBJ1-3; v_call: TRBV27; clone_size: NA; cdr3_aa: CASSLSPSSGNTIYF; cdr3_nt: TGTGCCAGCAGTTTATCCCCGAGCTCTGGAAACACCATATATTTT
d_call: NA; j_call: TRBJ2-7; v_call: TRBV28; clone_size: NA; cdr3_aa: CASADPGDTYEQYF; cdr3_nt: TGTGCCAGCGCGGACCCGGGTGACACCTACGAGCAGTACTTC
d_call: TRBD2; j_call: TRBJ2-7; v_call: TRBV5-1; clone_size: NA; cdr3_aa: CASSLGTGAGGRSYEQYF; cdr3_nt: TGCGCCAGCAGCCTGGGGACTGGAGCGGGGGGCCGCTCCTACGAGCAGTACTTC
d_call: NA; j_call: TRBJ2-7; v_call: TRBV29-1; clone_size: once; cdr3_aa: CSVDLRSWYGYEQYF; cdr3_nt: TGCAGCGTTGATCTCCGATCCTGGTATGGCTACGAGCAGTACTTC
d_call: TRBD1; j_call: TRBJ1-3; v_call: TRBV10-3; clone_size: NA; cdr3_aa: CAIIDRETGNTIYF; cdr3_nt: TGTGCCATCATCGACAGGGAGACTGGAAACACCATATATTTT
d_call: TRBD2; j_call: TRBJ2-3; v_call: TRBV9; clone_size: NA; cdr3_aa: CASSPRGSGRGDTQYF; cdr3_nt: TGTGCCAGCAGCCCGAGGGGTAGCGGGAGAGGTGATACGCAGTATTTT
d_call: NA; j_call: TRBJ1-1; v_call: TRBV7-9; clone_size: once; cdr3_aa: CASSSVAVGLVNTEAFF; cdr3_nt: TGTGCCAGCAGCTCAGTGGCAGTGGGGCTTGTGAACACTGAAGCTTTCTTT
d_call: TRBD1; j_call: TRBJ2-1; v_call: TRBV13; clone_size: once; cdr3_aa: CASSLLNRGYNEQFF; cdr3_nt: TGTGCCAGCAGCTTATTGAACAGGGGTTACAATGAGCAGTTCTTC
d_call: TRBD2; j_call: TRBJ2-1; v_call: TRBV7-6; clone_size: NA; cdr3_aa: CASSPSGGRVYEQFF; cdr3_nt: TGTGCCAGCAGCCCCTCGGGAGGGCGAGTCTATGAGCAGTTCTTC
d_call: TRBD1; j_call: TRBJ2-7; v_call: TRBV19; clone_size: NA; cdr3_aa: CASSSHRGSYEQYF; cdr3_nt: TGTGCCAGTAGTTCGCACAGGGGATCCTACGAGCAGTACTTC
d_call: NA; j_call: TRBJ1-3; v_call: TRBV28; clone_size: NA; cdr3_aa: CASSLNGGNTIYF; cdr3_nt: TGTGCCAGCAGTTTAAACGGGGGAAACACCATATATTTT
d_call: TRBD1; j_call: TRBJ1-5; v_call: TRBV12-5; clone_size: few; cdr3_aa: CASGLVQGQPQHF; cdr3_nt: TGTGCTAGTGGTTTGGTACAGGGGCAGCCCCAGCATTTT
d_call: TRBD2; j_call: TRBJ2-1; v_call: TRBV29-1; clone_size: NA; cdr3_aa: CSVGNPSGPLLEQFF; cdr3_nt: TGCAGCGTTGGTAATCCTAGCGGCCCCCTACTCGAGCAGTTCTTC
d_call: NA; j_call: TRBJ1-1; v_call: TRBV19; clone_size: NA; cdr3_aa: CASSLDSGKGDTEAFF; cdr3_nt: TGTGCCAGTAGTTTGGACTCAGGGAAGGGGGACACTGAAGCTTTCTTT
d_call: NA; j_call: TRBJ1-2; v_call: TRBV6-5; clone_size: NA; cdr3_aa: CASSYSSGSANYGYTF; cdr3_nt: TGTGCCAGCAGTTACTCATCAGGGAGTGCCAACTATGGCTACACCTTC
d_call: NA; j_call: TRBJ1-4; v_call: TRBV6-5; clone_size: once; cdr3_aa: CASSYSKVQGIEKLFF; cdr3_nt: TGTGCCAGCAGTTACTCGAAGGTCCAGGGGATAGAAAAACTGTTTTTT
d_call: NA; j_call: TRBJ1-1; v_call: TRBV27; clone_size: NA; cdr3_aa: CASSLGGTGTEAFF; cdr3_nt: TGTGCCAGCAGTTTAGGTGGGACGGGGACTGAAGCTTTCTTT
d_call: NA; j_call: TRBJ1-2; v_call: TRBV30; clone_size: NA; cdr3_aa: CAWSPGGGNYGYTF; cdr3_nt: TGTGCCTGGAGTCCCGGTGGGGGTAACTATGGCTACACCTTC
d_call: NA; j_call: TRBJ2-3; v_call: TRBV21-1; clone_size: NA; cdr3_aa: CASSKEAREAGTSGQDTQYF; cdr3_nt: TGTGCCAGCAGCAAAGAGGCGAGGGAGGCCGGGACTAGCGGACAAGATACGCAGTATTTT
d_call: TRBD1; j_call: TRBJ1-2; v_call: TRBV7-2; clone_size: NA; cdr3_aa: CASSLDRVNSGYTF; cdr3_nt: TGTGCCAGCAGCCTGGACAGGGTAAACAGCGGCTACACCTTC
d_call: NA; j_call: TRBJ2-7; v_call: TRBV27; clone_size: NA; cdr3_aa: CASSLAVPYEQYF; cdr3_nt: TGTGCCAGCAGTTTAGCCGTCCCCTACGAGCAGTACTTC
d_call: TRBD2; j_call: TRBJ2-1; v_call: TRBV7-9; clone_size: NA; cdr3_aa: CASSLATSGGYNEQFF; cdr3_nt: TGTGCCAGCAGCTTAGCGACTAGCGGCGGCTACAATGAGCAGTTCTTC
d_call: NA; j_call: TRBJ1-1; v_call: TRBV29-1; clone_size: NA; cdr3_aa: CSVAVDWGTEAFF; cdr3_nt: TGCAGCGTAGCCGTGGATTGGGGCACTGAAGCTTTCTTT
d_call: NA; j_call: TRBJ2-3; v_call: TRBV13; clone_size: NA; cdr3_aa: CASRLLEATDTQYF; cdr3_nt: TGTGCCAGCAGGCTCCTCGAGGCAACCGATACGCAGTATTTT
d_call: TRBD1; j_call: TRBJ1-1; v_call: TRBV11-3; clone_size: NA; cdr3_aa: CASSSTDRAEAFF; cdr3_nt: TGTGCCAGCAGCTCCACGGACAGGGCTGAAGCTTTCTTT
d_call: NA; j_call: TRBJ2-3; v_call: TRBV7-3; clone_size: NA; cdr3_aa: CASSSYYTDTQYF; cdr3_nt: TGTGCCAGCAGCTCCTACTACACAGATACGCAGTATTTT
d_call: NA; j_call: TRBJ1-2; v_call: TRBV5-1; clone_size: NA; cdr3_aa: CASSADQSSGYTF; cdr3_nt: TGCGCCAGCAGCGCTGACCAGAGCTCTGGCTACACCTTC
d_call: NA; j_call: TRBJ1-5; v_call: TRBV2; clone_size: NA; cdr3_aa: CASSSGQAGGQPQHF; cdr3_nt: TGTGCCAGCAGTAGTGGCCAGGCAGGAGGTCAGCCCCAGCATTTT
d_call: NA; j_call: TRBJ2-4; v_call: TRBV4-2; clone_size: NA; cdr3_aa: CASSPESGVKNIQYF; cdr3_nt: TGTGCCAGCAGCCCAGAGTCAGGGGTCAAAAACATTCAGTACTTC
d_call: NA; j_call: TRBJ1-5; v_call: TRBV7-9; clone_size: NA; cdr3_aa: CASSLALNQPQHF; cdr3_nt: TGTGCCAGCAGCTTAGCACTCAATCAGCCCCAGCATTTT
d_call: NA; j_call: TRBJ1-2; v_call: TRBV7-9; clone_size: NA; cdr3_aa: CASSFGYGTGYGYTF; cdr3_nt: TGTGCCAGCAGCTTTGGATACGGGACGGGCTATGGCTACACCTTC
d_call: NA; j_call: TRBJ2-7; v_call: TRBV7-3; clone_size: once; cdr3_aa: CASSPGLRPGEQYF; cdr3_nt: TGTGCCAGCAGCCCAGGGCTCCGACCGGGCGAGCAGTACTTC
d_call: TRBD2; j_call: TRBJ2-7; v_call: TRBV9; clone_size: once; cdr3_aa: CASSVRGEVNEQYF; cdr3_nt: TGTGCCAGCAGCGTCCGGGGGGAGGTCAACGAGCAGTACTTC
d_call: NA; j_call: TRBJ2-3; v_call: TRBV12-1; clone_size: NA; cdr3_aa: CASSSGTDTQYF; cdr3_nt: TGTGCCAGCAGCTCCGGCACAGATACGCAGTATTTT
d_call: NA; j_call: TRBJ1-5; v_call: TRBV5-6; clone_size: NA; cdr3_aa: CASSFSVNQPQHF; cdr3_nt: TGTGCCAGCAGCTTCTCCGTCAATCAGCCCCAGCATTTT
d_call: NA; j_call: TRBJ1-4; v_call: TRBV28; clone_size: once; cdr3_aa: CASRLSLTGEKLFF; cdr3_nt: TGTGCCAGCAGATTGTCTCTAACAGGGGAAAAACTGTTTTTT
d_call: NA; j_call: TRBJ1-1; v_call: TRBV5-1; clone_size: NA; cdr3_aa: CASIKFRQLNTEAFF; cdr3_nt: TGCGCCAGCATCAAATTTAGACAGCTGAACACTGAAGCTTTCTTT
d_call: TRBD1; j_call: TRBJ1-2; v_call: TRBV7-8; clone_size: NA; cdr3_aa: CASSQTTGGKTNYGYTF; cdr3_nt: TGTGCCAGCAGCCAAACGACAGGGGGCAAGACTAACTATGGCTACACCTTC
d_call: NA; j_call: TRBJ2-7; v_call: TRBV7-7; clone_size: NA; cdr3_aa: CASSFGPAYEQYF; cdr3_nt: TGTGCCAGCAGCTTCGGACCAGCCTACGAGCAGTACTTC
d_call: TRBD2; j_call: TRBJ2-7; v_call: TRBV7-6; clone_size: NA; cdr3_aa: CASSPQTSGGMEQYF; cdr3_nt: TGTGCCAGCAGCCCCCAGACTAGCGGGGGGATGGAGCAGTACTTC
d_call: TRBD1; j_call: TRBJ1-4; v_call: TRBV4-3; clone_size: NA; cdr3_aa: CASSQDWGTGLEKLFF; cdr3_nt: TGCGCCAGCAGCCAAGATTGGGGGACAGGCCTTGAAAAACTGTTTTTT
d_call: TRBD1; j_call: TRBJ1-3; v_call: TRBV7-2; clone_size: NA; cdr3_aa: CASSTRTGSGNTIYF; cdr3_nt: TGTGCCAGCAGCACCCGGACAGGCTCTGGAAACACCATATATTTT